This TCR beta chain originates from a study of T cells after yellow fever vaccination. This clonotype was observed a few times. From the 5' RACE reads, TCRdb called clonotypes with MiXCR, one entry per CDR3 protein. Among about 320,000 distinct CDR3 sequences listed, 4% to 5.5% were seen once. V was shortened by 0 bases and J by 2 bases, with 10 bases between the two germline ends. CDR1 is LGHNA, CDR2 YSLEER, per germline. The CDR3 is made up of 15 amino acids. The sequencing used PBMCs, collected 15 days after the yellow fever booster vaccination. This TCR derives from a man between 18 and 35 years old who received the YFV17D yellow fever vaccine. This chain uses TRBV4-3 with TRBJ1-2; D gene uncertain. The CDR3 reads CASSQDMGRNYGYTF. In DNA, the CDR3 is TGCGCCAGCAGCCAAGATATGGGCAGAAACTATGGCTACACCTTC.